The present entry profiles one T cell receptor (beta chain) with its context. The antigen is unknown. The sample comes from a study of T cell responses to AZD1222 COVID-19 vaccine. Study-level results: There were repertoire samples only from the period after the peak T cell response. CD4 TCRs associated with vaccination spanned spike, dominating at 160-218 and 743-854. The reported proportion of spike-specific TCRs targeting unmutated variant regions was nearly half.

TCRdb's table, derived via immunoSEQ multiplex PCR, lists solely in-frame clones and lacks some. The sample includes approximately 76,000 clones, around nine tenths of them seen just once. Germline trimming cut 2 bases from V and 4 bases from J; bases unmatched to any gene: 3. The CDR3 is made up of 15 amino acids. Per germline, CDR1 MNHEY and CDR2 SVGAGI. Sequences were derived from peripheral blood, sampled on day 0 of MenACWY control vaccination. The clonotype originates from an adult in good health. V is TRBV6-5 and J is TRBJ2-7; 12 bases map to TRBD1. In DNA, the CDR3 is TGTGCCAGCAGTTACCCGGGACAGGGGGCGTACGAGCAGTACTTC. Protein: CASSYPGQGAYEQYF.